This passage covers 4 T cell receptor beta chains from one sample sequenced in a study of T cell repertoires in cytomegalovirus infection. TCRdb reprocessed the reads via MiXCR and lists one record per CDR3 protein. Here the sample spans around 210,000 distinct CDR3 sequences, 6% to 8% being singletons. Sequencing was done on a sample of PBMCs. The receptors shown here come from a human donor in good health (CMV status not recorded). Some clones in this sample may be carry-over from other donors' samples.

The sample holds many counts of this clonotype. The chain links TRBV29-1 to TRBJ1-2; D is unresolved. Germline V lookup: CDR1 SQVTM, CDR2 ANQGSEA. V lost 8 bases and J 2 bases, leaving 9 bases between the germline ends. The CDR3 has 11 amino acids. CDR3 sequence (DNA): TGCAGCACCGGAGAAAACTATGGCTACACCTTC. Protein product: CSTGENYGYTF.

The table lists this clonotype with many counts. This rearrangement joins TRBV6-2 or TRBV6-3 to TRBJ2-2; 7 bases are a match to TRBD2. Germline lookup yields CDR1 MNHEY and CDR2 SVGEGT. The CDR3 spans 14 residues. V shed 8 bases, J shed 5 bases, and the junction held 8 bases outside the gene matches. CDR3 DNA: TGTGCCAGCGGGGCACGAGCGGGAACCGGGGAGCTGTTTTTT. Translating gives CASGARAGTGELFF.

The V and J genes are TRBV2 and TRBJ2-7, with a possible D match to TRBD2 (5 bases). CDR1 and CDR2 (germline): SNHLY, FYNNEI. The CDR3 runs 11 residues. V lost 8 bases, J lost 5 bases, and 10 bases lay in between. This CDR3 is CASDTGNEQYF. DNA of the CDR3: TGTGCCAGCGATACCGGGAACGAGCAGTACTTC.

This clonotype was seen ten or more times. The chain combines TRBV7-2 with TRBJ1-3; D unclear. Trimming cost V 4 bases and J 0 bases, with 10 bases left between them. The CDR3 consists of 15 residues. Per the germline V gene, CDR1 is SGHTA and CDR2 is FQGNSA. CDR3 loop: CASSSTSDSGNTIYF. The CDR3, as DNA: TGTGCCAGCAGCTCCACGTCGGACTCTGGAAACACCATATATTTT.